The 24 T cell receptor beta chains below come from one sample, sequenced in a study of blood T cell repertoires in COVID-19. Clones were sequenced by immunoSEQ multiplex PCR, and TCRdb holds only the in-frame ones, with some missing. This table has approximately 280,000 clones, about four fifths appearing once. Sequencing input: PBMCs or T cells enriched from blood (not recorded which). These receptors all stem from a man between 35 and 55 years old who had been exposed to COVID-19.

The chain joins TRBV29-1 to TRBJ1-2, with TRBD1 matching 7 bases. Trimming took 6 bases from V and 7 from J; bases not matched to a gene: 11. This CDR3 is 13 amino acids long. From germline, CDR1 is SQVTM and CDR2 ANQGSEA. CDR3 protein: CSVRLGTVSGYTF. Written as DNA, the CDR3 is TGCAGCGTGAGGTTGGGGACAGTTAGTGGCTACACCTTC.

This chain uses TRBV5-1 with TRBJ2-1; the match to TRBD1 covers 9 bases. The V gene end was trimmed by 3 bases and the J gene end by 15 bases; junction bases not matched to a gene: 13. CDR3 size: 14 residues. Germline assignment: CDR1 SGHRS and CDR2 YFSETQ. CDR3 residues: CASSSTTGQGILFF. CDR3 nucleotides: TGCGCCAGCAGCTCAACGACGGGACAGGGAATTCTGTTCTTC.

The V call is TRBV5-6, the J call TRBJ2-1; 11 bases line up with TRBD2. Per germline, CDR1 SGHDT and CDR2 YYEEEE. There are 16 residues in the CDR3. Trimming cost V 4 bases and J 3 bases; bases outside gene matches: 6. The CDR3 nucleotides read TGTGCCAGCAGCCCGGGACTAGCGGTCCACTACAATGAGCAGTTCTTC. As protein: CASSPGLAVHYNEQFF.

This clone is a singleton in its sample. J is TRBJ1-5 and V is TRBV30; no firm D call. The CDR3 loop spans 12 amino acids. CDR1 is GTSNPN, CDR2 SVGIG, per germline (reference sequence). The V and J ends lost 5 bases and 5 bases respectively, with 10 bases between them. CDR3 nucleotide sequence: TGTGCCTGGGGGTTGGGAGATCAGCCCCAGCATTTT. It is translated as CAWGLGDQPQHF.

This clone was detected once. The genes are TRBV9 and TRBJ2-5; 10 bases map to TRBD2. The CDR3 contains 15 residues. From germline, CDR1 is SGDLS and CDR2 YYNGEE. Trimming at V came to 0 bases and at J to 5 bases, leaving 4 bases not matched to a gene. CDR3 nucleotides: TGTGCCAGCAGCGTAGAAGCGGGAGGGCCGGAGACCCAGTACTTC. It translates to CASSVEAGGPETQYF. Based on the CDR3 plus reference TRBV9 and TRBJ2-5, the full variable domain is DSGVTQTPKHLITATGQRVTLRCSPRSGDLSVYWYQQSLDQGLQFLIQYYNGEERAKGNILERFSAQQFPDLHSELNLSSLELGDSALYFCASSVEAGGPETQYFGPGTRLLVL.

The V call is TRBV7-8, the J call TRBJ2-7; TRBD2 agrees at 9 bases. CDR3 length equals 18 residues. The germline V gene encodes CDR1 SGHVS and CDR2 FQNEAQ. V gave up 5 bases and J gave up 1 base; unmatched junction bases: 15. CDR3 sequence: CASSQSASGDQKSYEQYF. For the CDR3, the DNA is TGTGCCAGCAGCCAGTCGGCTAGCGGGGACCAAAAATCCTACGAGCAGTACTTC.

The CDR3 DNA reads as TGCGCCAGCAGCTTCTCAACGATTTGGGGAGGTGAGCAGTTCTTC. Protein: CASSFSTIWGGEQFF. The chain recombines TRBV5-1 with TRBJ2-1; D may be TRBD2 (6 bases). From germline, CDR1 is SGHRS and CDR2 YFSETQ. V shed 2 bases and J shed 9 bases, with 18 bases lying between them. This CDR3 comprises 15 residues.

The CDR3 protein is CASTPGQSYYGYTF. The CDR3 DNA follows: TGTGCCAGTACCCCGGGACAGTCATACTATGGCTACACCTTC. The V gene is TRBV19, the J gene TRBJ1-2, with 7 bases matching TRBD1. V was clipped by 7 bases and J by 3 bases; unmatched bases: 8. Germline CDR1 reads LNHDA; CDR2 reads SQIVND (reference sequence). The CDR3 has 14 residues. The full variable domain, rest sourced from reference TRBV19 and TRBJ1-2, is DGGITQSPKYLFRKEGQNVTLSCEQNLNHDAMYWYRQDPGQGLRLIYYSQIVNDFQKGDIAEGYSVSREKKESFPLTVTSAQKNPTAFYLCASTPGQSYYGYTFGSGTRLTVV.

V and J are TRBV6-5 and TRBJ1-5; 8 bases are shared with TRBD1. The ends lost 8 bases at V and 5 bases at J; junction bases unmatched: 5. The CDR3 consists of 13 residues. In germline, CDR1 is MNHEY, CDR2 SVGAGI. The CDR3 nucleotides are TGTGCCAGCCTAATACAGGGGGATCAGCCCCAGCATTTT. Translating gives CASLIQGDQPQHF.

The chain uses TRBV29-1 and TRBJ2-7; the D gene is possibly TRBD2 (5 bases). The V end lost 3 bases, the J end lost 3 bases, and 12 bases lay between the germline ends. The CDR3 covers 13 residues. Germline-derived CDR1 and CDR2 are SQVTM and ANQGSEA. CDR3 DNA: TGCAGCGTTGAGGGTTCGGCGGGCTACGAGCAGTACTTC. It translates to CSVEGSAGYEQYF.

The gene calls are TRBV15 and TRBJ2-5, with 12 bases lining up with TRBD2. The CDR3 length is 16 residues. Germline loops: CDR1 LNHNV, CDR2 YYDKDF (reference sequence). Trimming took 2 bases from V and 2 from J; bases not matched to a gene: 3. The CDR3 nucleotides are TGTGCCACCAGCAGATCTAGCGGGGGGGGGCAAGAGACCCAGTACTTC. It yields the protein CATSRSSGGGQETQYF.

Remarks on this clone: Germline and junction disagree at one end, which may indicate a read error. This rearrangement joins TRBV7-7 to TRBJ2-1; TRBD2 aligns across 7 bases. The CDR3 totals 16 residues. Germline CDR1 and CDR2: SSHAT and FNYEAQ (reference sequence). The CDR3 reads CASSTSPGLPAIEQFF. The DNA of the CDR3 is TGTGCTAGCAGCACTAGCCCGGGACTACCAGCAATAGAGCAGTTCTTC.

The chain combines TRBV6-1 with TRBJ1-2; no reliable D call. Germline V gene lookup returns CDR1 MNHNS and CDR2 SASEGT. The length of the CDR3 is 13 residues. The V and J ends lost 6 bases and 2 bases respectively, with 10 bases between them. This CDR3 reads CASSPNGNYGYTF. CDR3 sequence (DNA): TGTGCCAGCAGCCCGAACGGGAACTATGGCTACACCTTC.

This chain connects TRBV30 to TRBJ1-6, with 10 positions matching TRBD1. The CDR3 covers 14 residues. Losses at the gene ends were 4 bases for V and 10 bases for J; bases not matched to a gene: 7. Germline V CDR1 and CDR2: GTSNPN, SVGIG (reference sequence). In DNA, the CDR3 is TGTGCCTGGAACCCGGGACAGGGGAGATCACCCCTCCACTTT. This codes for CAWNPGQGRSPLHF.

The count of this clone is one. The germline gene is not matched at one end of the junction; a read error may be the cause. The chain links TRBV11-2 to TRBJ1-4, with TRBD1 identical over 8 bases. Germline-derived CDR1 and CDR2 are SGHAT and FQNNGV. CDR3 length equals 15 residues. CDR3 sequence (DNA): TGTGCCAGCAGCTTAGGGACAGGGCTTAATGGAAAACTGTTTTTT. Translation gives CASSLGTGLNGKLFF.

Only a few counts were recorded for this clone. CDR3 protein: CASSPDRGQVQPQHF. The CDR3 bases are TGTGCCAGTTCCCCGGACAGGGGGCAGGTTCAGCCCCAGCATTTT. This chain uses TRBV19 with TRBJ1-5, with TRBD1 matching 11 bases. Trimming removed 8 bases from V and 6 bases from J; junction bases left unmatched: 9. Germline assignment: CDR1 LNHDA and CDR2 SQIVND (reference sequence). The CDR3 is 15 amino acids.

This chain uses TRBV10-3 with TRBJ2-5; 8 bases are a match to TRBD1. Trimming at V came to 5 bases and at J to 5 bases, leaving 13 bases not matched to a gene. Germline V CDR1 and CDR2: ENHRY, SYGVKD. The CDR3 sequence is 16 residues long. CDR3 sequence: CAISKLDRVAGETQYF. The DNA for the CDR3 is TGTGCCATCAGTAAACTGGACAGGGTGGCCGGCGAGACCCAGTACTTC.

The chain joins TRBV6-2 or TRBV6-3 to TRBJ2-7, with a possible D match to TRBD1 (6 bases). CDR3 length: 14 amino acids. Germline V lookup: CDR1 MNHEY, CDR2 SVGEGT. Trimming removed 6 bases at V and 2 bases at J, with 14 bases between. Here the CDR3 reads CASRPLGGTYEQYF. CDR3 nucleotide sequence: TGTGCCAGCAGGCCTCTAGGGGGAACCTACGAGCAGTACTTC.

This clone was seen just once. The rearrangement links TRBV6-2 or TRBV6-3 to TRBJ2-5; no reliable D call. The germline V gene encodes CDR1 MNHEY and CDR2 SVGEGT. V dropped 5 bases and J dropped 0 bases, with 16 bases sitting between them. This CDR3 is built from 16 residues. The CDR3 bases are TGTGCCAGCAGTCGACTCCTACGCCGTGACCAAGAGACCCAGTACTTC. Protein: CASSRLLRRDQETQYF.

The chain joins TRBV10-3 to TRBJ1-1; 9 positions agree with TRBD1. V lost 10 bases, J lost 1 base, and 4 bases stayed unmatched. The CDR3 runs to 13 residues. Per the germline V gene, CDR1 is ENHRY and CDR2 is SYGVKD. CDR3 nucleotides: TGTGCCACAAAACAGGGGGCGAACACTGAAGCTTTCTTT. As protein: CATKQGANTEAFF.

J is TRBJ1-6 and V is TRBV30; D remains ambiguous. Trimming took off 5 bases at V and 9 bases at J, with 14 bases between the two ends. This CDR3 region has 13 residues. Germline V gene data show CDR1 as GTSNPN and CDR2 as SVGIG (reference sequence). The chain's CDR3 is CAWVPVRGSPLHF. In nucleotides, the CDR3 is TGTGCCTGGGTCCCTGTGCGAGGTTCACCCCTCCACTTT.

This chain's CDR3 is CASSTLSRFEQYF. Written as DNA, the CDR3 is TGTGCCAGCAGCACACTATCACGGTTCGAGCAGTACTTC. The chain recombines TRBV11-2 with TRBJ2-7; D remains ambiguous. From germline, CDR1 is SGHAT and CDR2 FQNNGV. Deletions cut 5 bases from V and 6 bases from J, with 14 bases between. The CDR3 totals 13 residues.

This chain links TRBV7-9 with TRBJ2-1; 11 positions agree with TRBD2. CDR1 is SEHNR, CDR2 FQNEAQ, per germline (reference sequence). The V segment lost 5 bases and the J segment 4 bases; nucleotides outside the gene matches: 13. The CDR3 is made up of 18 amino acids. The CDR3 sequence is CASSNSRTGTSGYNEQFF. In nucleotides, the CDR3 is TGTGCCAGCAGCAACTCCCGTACCGGGACTAGCGGTTACAATGAGCAGTTCTTC.

The chain joins TRBV11-3 to TRBJ2-1; 12 bases map to TRBD1. Germline assignment: CDR1 SGHNT and CDR2 YENEEA. This CDR3 region has 17 residues. V shed 3 bases and J 6 bases; nucleotides not matched to a gene: 9. The CDR3 coding sequence is TGTGCCAGCAGCTTTAGTAGGGGGGACAGGGGGCTCAATGAGCAGTTCTTC. Amino acid sequence: CASSFSRGDRGLNEQFF. Full variable domain (remainder filled in from reference TRBV11-3 and TRBJ2-1): EAGVVQSPRYKIIEKKQPVAFWCNPISGHNTLYWYLQNLGQGPELLIRYENEEAVDDSQLPKDRFSAERLKGVDSTLKIQPAELGDSAVYLCASSFSRGDRGLNEQFFGPGTRLTVL.